This T cell receptor beta chain was documented in a study of blood T cell repertoires in COVID-19. In the original processing: The authors estimated nucleated cell counts from reference gene primer amplification. Using immunoSEQ multiplex PCR, the repertoire was profiled, and TCRdb retains in-frame clones only, with some absent. Clone size and V and J calls were adopted from that table, with D and trimming inferred from the DNA. Among around 320,000 clones, approximately 86% were seen once, and the ten largest hold roughly 2.3%. The V gene's germline CDR1 is ENHRY and CDR2 SYGVKD. V lost 4 bases, J lost 11 bases, and 20 bases lay in between. This CDR3 has 14 residues.

Sequencing used peripheral blood. The sequence was obtained from a man aged 18 to 29 with active or convalescent COVID-19. The chain joins TRBV10-3 to TRBJ1-1; unclear D gene. CDR3 coding DNA: TGTGCCATCAGTGTGGATCTCTTGCAGGTTGAGGCTTTCTTT. This gives the protein CAISVDLLQVEAFF.